This T cell receptor beta chain was recorded in a study of vaccination effects on CD4 cells after COVID-19. The culture ran for roughly ten days before CD4+ T cells were isolated. Two doses of either BNT162b2 or mRNA-1273 were given to each participant. IL-2 medium supplanted half the medium on days 3 and 7. Clones were read by immunoSEQ multiplex PCR, and TCRdb kept only the in-frame ones, dropping some. The sample shows some 9,800 clones, around 76% of them seen only once. Remarks on this clone: No antigen is known for it.

The sequenced sample was CD4+ T cells from PBMCs cultured without peptide, obtained after COVID-19 vaccination. The sequence derives from a human donor who received a COVID-19 vaccine.

The CDR3 reads CASRRMREESPLHF. DNA of the CDR3: TGTGCCAGCCGCCGCATGCGGGAAGAATCACCCCTCCACTTT. V and J are TRBV28 and TRBJ1-6; no reliable D call. The CDR3 runs 14 residues. V was shortened by 8 bases and J by 10 bases, with 18 bases between the two germline ends. Germline assignment: CDR1 MDHEN and CDR2 SYDVKM.